This TCR beta chain was captured by sequencing in a study of cytomegalovirus exposure and HLA in healthy donors. Study background: Some 85 million unique TCRs, all from HLA-typed donors, were included in an early release of the data. Study outcomes and limitations: The authors later found most CMV-associated TCR beta chains appeared HLA-restricted.

The J segment lost 4 bases and the V segment lost 5 bases, leaving 13 bases of the junction unmatched. Germline loops: CDR1 WNHNN, CDR2 SYGVQD (reference sequence). The CDR3 has 18 amino acids. With respect to this clone: Its antigen is unidentified.

Researchers ran the PCR with 60 Vbeta and 13 Jbeta primers. Data came from immunoSEQ multiplex PCR; TCRdb stores just in-frame clones and leaves some out. The sample includes some 130,000 clones, roughly 68% of them seen just once. The chain is built from TRBV10-1 and TRBJ1-3; 11 bases are a match to TRBD1. The sequence came from a woman aged 50 to 60 in good health and CMV-seropositive. The source material was PBMCs. The CDR3 sequence: CASSNPGQGVRTGNTIYF. The CDR3 region has the DNA TGCGCCAGCAGTAATCCGGGACAGGGGGTGCGGACGGGAAACACCATATATTTT.